This T cell receptor beta chain was identified during a study of cytomegalovirus exposure and HLA in healthy donors. Study-level points and caveats: The majority of CMV-associated TCR beta chains were reported as apparently HLA-restricted in a later analysis. A later analysis reported that several of the most significant clusters appeared to be linked to common viral pathogens, among them Epstein-Barr virus. Highest at DRB1 and lowest at HLA-C, TCR association rates differed among HLA loci in a later analysis.

In the case of this clone: Its cognate antigen is unknown.

The donors comprised healthy bone marrow donors. V gave up 5 bases and J gave up 5 bases, with 13 bases separating them. Germline V lookup: CDR1 MNHEY, CDR2 SVGAGI. CDR3 length: 14 amino acids. The PCR had 60 Vbeta and 13 Jbeta primers. The table came from immunoSEQ multiplex PCR; TCRdb's copy has only in-frame clones and leaves some out. This table holds around 170,000 clones, 71% found once. Sequenced material: PBMCs. This chain uses TRBV6-5 with TRBJ1-5; D is unresolved. This clonotype originated in a girl aged 5 to 17 in good health and CMV-seronegative. CDR3 nucleotides: TGTGCCAGCAGTGGCCGGCCCCGGGATCAGCCCCAGCATTTT. It specifies CASSGRPRDQPQHF.